These 31 T cell receptor beta chains were sequenced from one sample in a study of T-cell memory formation after mild COVID-19. TCRdb fed the 5' RACE reads into MiXCR, producing one record per CDR3 protein. The sample consists of more than 400,000 distinct CDR3 sequences, about 20% of them appearing once. Input material: PBMCs or a T cell subset sorted from them (not recorded which). The receptors here all came from an adult woman who had mild COVID-19 (a few samples of this study predate the infection). Cell type and time point are not known.

This clonotype was recorded a few times. V usage is TRBV3-1 and J usage is TRBJ1-2; TRBD1 agrees at 9 bases. V shed 4 bases and J 6 bases; nucleotides not matched to a gene: 9. Germline V lookup: CDR1 LGHDT, CDR2 YNNKEL (reference sequence). The CDR3 is made up of 15 amino acids. CDR3 sequence reads: CASSPRDRVTHGYTF. In nucleotides, the CDR3 is TGTGCCAGCAGCCCCCGGGACAGGGTAACCCATGGCTACACCTTC. The whole variable domain, filled in from reference TRBV3-1 and TRBJ1-2, reads DTAVSQTPKYLVTQMGNDKSIKCEQNLGHDTMYWYKQDSKKFLKIMFSYNNKELIINETVPNRFSPKSPDKAHLNLHINSLELGDSAVYFCASSPRDRVTHGYTFGSGTRLTVV.

This chain connects TRBV10-3 to TRBJ2-7; TRBD1 matches 7 bases. V lost 2 bases to trimming and J lost 11 bases; unmatched junction nucleotides: 6. The CDR3 spans 12 residues. Germline V gives CDR1 ENHRY, CDR2 SYGVKD. The CDR3 DNA reads TGTGCCATCAGTGAGGACAGGGATGGAGAGTACTTC. Translated: CAISEDRDGEYF.

This clonotype has ten or more counts. At one boundary the junction diverges from the germline segment, which might be a read error. The chain joins TRBV12-3 or TRBV12-4 to TRBJ2-7; no clear D. This CDR3 is 14 amino acids long. The CDR3 DNA reads TGTGCCAGCAGCTTAGGTATCAGCTCCCACGAGCAGTACTTC. It specifies CASSLGISSHEQYF.

Only a few counts were recorded for this clonotype. CDR3 protein: CSARGMAGELYNEQFF. The DNA for the CDR3 is TGCAGTGCTAGAGGGATGGCGGGAGAGTTATACAATGAGCAGTTCTTC. The chain joins TRBV20-1 to TRBJ2-1; 7 bases agree with TRBD2. CDR1 DFQATT and CDR2 SNEGSKA come from the germline V gene (reference sequence). After removal of 1 base from V and 4 bases from J, the junction contained 10 bases not matched to a gene. The CDR3 has 16 amino acids.

This chain uses TRBV6-5 with TRBJ1-2; weak D call: TRBD1 (5 bases). The V and J ends lost 4 bases and 4 bases respectively, with 10 bases between them. The CDR3 is 13 residues long. Looked up from germline, CDR1 is MNHEY and CDR2 is SVGAGI. Here the CDR3 DNA reads TGTGCCAGCAGTTGGGACGGGTTCTATGGCTACACCTTC. Protein sequence: CASSWDGFYGYTF.

This clonotype has only a few counts. This chain joins TRBV29-1 and TRBJ2-7; 9 nucleotides line up with TRBD1. Looked up from germline, CDR1 is SQVTM and CDR2 is ANQGSEA. This CDR3 has 14 amino acids. V shed 5 bases, J shed 6 bases, and the junction held 11 bases outside the gene matches. The chain's CDR3 is CSVQGDRAKSEQYF. CDR3 nucleotides: TGCAGCGTTCAGGGGGACAGGGCGAAGAGCGAGCAGTACTTC.

J is TRBJ2-2 and V is TRBV6-1; 7 bases line up with TRBD1. This CDR3 has 14 amino acids. CDR1 MNHNS and CDR2 SASEGT come from the germline V gene. The ends lost 2 bases at V and 6 bases at J; junction bases unmatched: 3. CDR3 region: CASSEQGDAGELFF. The DNA for the CDR3 is TGTGCCAGCAGTGAACAGGGGGACGCCGGGGAGCTGTTTTTT.

V gene TRBV27 combines with J gene TRBJ2-5; 7 positions agree with TRBD2. The germline V gene encodes CDR1 MNHEY and CDR2 SMNVEV (reference sequence). The CDR3 spans 13 residues. The ends lost 6 bases at V and 4 bases at J; junction bases unmatched: 5. Here the CDR3 reads CASRWTSTETQYF. The CDR3, as DNA: TGTGCCAGCAGGTGGACTAGTACAGAGACCCAGTACTTC.

The V gene is TRBV30, the J gene TRBJ2-1; TRBD2 agrees at 9 bases. V gave up 2 bases and J gave up 10 bases; unmatched junction bases: 3. The length of the CDR3 is 12 residues. The germline V gene encodes CDR1 GTSNPN and CDR2 SVGIG (reference sequence). The DNA for the CDR3 is TGTGCCTGGAGTCCTGGACTAGCGGAGCAGTTCTTC. Translation gives CAWSPGLAEQFF.

This clonotype was detected a few times. The chain has TRBV24-1 and TRBJ2-1; 10 nucleotides match TRBD2. The CDR3 has 19 amino acids. Looked up from germline, CDR1 is KGHDR and CDR2 is SFDVKD. With V trimmed by 5 bases and J by 9 bases, 21 bases remained unmatched. This CDR3 reads CATSASPAGGPAGMFEQFF. CDR3 in DNA: TGTGCCACCAGTGCCTCTCCAGCGGGAGGGCCGGCTGGGATGTTTGAGCAGTTCTTC.

The J gene is TRBJ1-1, the V gene TRBV29-1; D may be TRBD1 (6 bases). V lost 7 bases, J lost 0 bases, and 12 bases lay in between. The CDR3 is 13 amino acids. Germline loops: CDR1 SQVTM, CDR2 ANQGSEA. CDR3 in DNA: TGCAGCGGAGGGGGTTTTTTGAACACTGAAGCTTTCTTT. Protein product: CSGGGFLNTEAFF.

V and J are TRBV7-3 and TRBJ2-2, with D possibly TRBD1 on 6 matching bases. The CDR3 sequence is 15 residues long. CDR1 and CDR2 from the germline V gene are SGHTA and FQGTGA. With 6 bases removed from V and 4 bases from J, the gap between germline ends came to 15 bases. The CDR3 protein is CASSRTARGTGELFF. Written as DNA, the CDR3 is TGTGCCAGCAGTCGGACAGCGCGAGGCACCGGGGAGCTGTTTTTT.

This clonotype was detected many times. The chain recombines TRBV7-2 with TRBJ2-2, with 12 bases that match TRBD2. Germline CDR1 reads SGHTA; CDR2 reads FQGNSA. With 5 bases clipped from V and 4 bases from J, the junction kept 5 bases outside the gene matches. This CDR3 spans 16 amino acids. As DNA, the CDR3 is TGTGCCAGCAGCCTTGGACTAGCGGGGTCCACCGGGGAGCTGTTTTTT. Protein: CASSLGLAGSTGELFF.

V and J are TRBV20-1 and TRBJ2-4; 10 bases are a match to TRBD1. CDR1 is DFQATT, CDR2 SNEGSKA, per germline (reference sequence). The CDR3 contains 15 residues. V lost 5 bases, J lost 3 bases, and 7 bases stayed unmatched. The CDR3 sequence is CSASGTGVGKNIQYF. CDR3 coding DNA: TGCAGTGCTTCCGGGACAGGGGTGGGCAAAAACATTCAGTACTTC.

This clonotype showed up just a few times. The chain couples TRBV7-9 to TRBJ2-5; D gene unclear. CDR1 SEHNR and CDR2 FQNEAQ come from the germline V gene (reference sequence). This CDR3 is built from 14 residues. Trimming pared 0 bases from V and 5 bases from J, leaving 10 bases between. In nucleotides, the CDR3 is TGTGCCAGCAGCTTAGCGGTGGGCTCGGAGACCCAGTACTTC. The encoded protein is CASSLAVGSETQYF.

CDR3 coding DNA: TGCGCCAGCAGCTTGTTTCCTAACATGAACACTGAAGCTTTCTTT. Its translation is CASSLFPNMNTEAFF. The chain uses TRBV5-1 and TRBJ1-1; no clear D. Trimming removed 1 base at V and 0 bases at J, with 10 bases between. The germline gives CDR1 SGHRS, CDR2 YFSETQ. The CDR3 totals 15 residues. The whole variable domain, remainder taken from reference TRBV5-1 and TRBJ1-1, is KAGVTQTPRYLIKTRGQQVTLSCSPISGHRSVSWYQQTPGQGLQFLFEYFSETQRNKGNFPGRFSGRQFSNSRSEMNVSTLELGDSALYLCASSLFPNMNTEAFFGQGTRLTVV.

This clonotype was observed a handful of times. The chain links TRBV29-1 to TRBJ2-5; D is ambiguous. The V end lost 7 bases, the J end lost 5 bases, and 20 bases lay between the germline ends. CDR1 is SQVTM and CDR2 is ANQGSEA in the germline V gene. The CDR3 totals 14 residues. The CDR3 nucleotides are TGCAGCGCCCGGAGAGGCGGAGTCGGGGAGACCCAGTACTTC. This gives the protein CSARRGGVGETQYF.

The genes are TRBV12-3 or TRBV12-4 and TRBJ2-1; 9 positions match TRBD2. The V segment lost 6 bases and the J segment 8 bases; nucleotides outside the gene matches: 20. There are 18 residues in the CDR3. CDR3 in amino acids: CASSAPGGVAGAFHEQFF. As DNA, the CDR3 is TGTGCCAGCAGCGCACCGGGAGGCGTAGCGGGAGCCTTCCATGAGCAGTTCTTC.

The table lists this clonotype with a few counts. J is TRBJ2-1 and V is TRBV7-9; 7 bases are a match to TRBD2. The CDR3 totals 16 residues. CDR1 SEHNR and CDR2 FQNEAQ come from the germline V gene (reference sequence). V shed 5 bases and J 0 bases; nucleotides not matched to a gene: 7. This chain's CDR3 is CASSPPQRGSYNEQFF. CDR3 DNA sequence: TGTGCCAGCAGCCCCCCCCAGCGGGGCTCCTACAATGAGCAGTTCTTC.

In its sample, this clonotype was seen a few times. The rearrangement uses TRBV5-1 and TRBJ2-3; D uncertain. Between the trimmed V and J ends, which lost 1 base and 5 bases, there was a span of 14 bases. Germline CDR1 reads SGHRS; CDR2 reads YFSETQ. The length of the CDR3 is 15 residues. The CDR3 here is CASSLSAALGDTQYF. In nucleotides, the CDR3 is TGCGCCAGCAGCTTGTCGGCGGCCTTGGGAGATACGCAGTATTTT.

This clonotype was seen a handful of times. V and J are TRBV7-9 and TRBJ2-7, with no clear D. V gave up 7 bases and J gave up 4 bases, with 8 bases separating them. This CDR3 has 11 amino acids. The germline V gene has CDR1 SEHNR and CDR2 FQNEAQ (reference sequence). The CDR3 DNA reads as TGTGCCAGCACGATGATATACGAGCAGTACTTC. As protein: CASTMIYEQYF.

The rearrangement joins TRBV24-1 to TRBJ2-2, with D tentatively TRBD1 (6 bases). The CDR3 runs to 14 residues. V shed 9 bases and J shed 3 bases, with 13 bases lying between them. The V gene's germline CDR1 is KGHDR and CDR2 SFDVKD. The CDR3 region has the DNA TGTGCCACCCGGCCGGGACATCACACCGGGGAGCTGTTTTTT. Translating gives CATRPGHHTGELFF.

The V gene is TRBV27, the J gene TRBJ2-7; 8 nucleotides agree with TRBD1. The CDR3 extends over 16 amino acids. Germline V gene data show CDR1 as MNHEY and CDR2 as SMNVEV (reference sequence). The J segment lost 6 bases and the V segment lost 6 bases, leaving 16 bases of the junction unmatched. This chain's CDR3 is CASSHTLDIQGAEQYF. The DNA for the CDR3 is TGTGCCAGCAGCCACACCCTTGACATCCAGGGGGCCGAGCAGTACTTC.

The gene calls are TRBV27 and TRBJ1-1; no clear D gene. The germline V and J ends were trimmed by 6 bases and 2 bases, with 13 bases remaining between them. CDR3 length equals 14 residues. CDR1 and CDR2 from the germline V gene are MNHEY and SMNVEV (reference sequence). The CDR3: CASRLSTANTEAFF. CDR3 nucleotides: TGTGCCAGCAGACTTTCTACTGCTAACACTGAAGCTTTCTTT.

This chain joins TRBV4-2 and TRBJ2-3; D may match TRBD1 or TRBD2 (5 bases each). V lost 0 bases and J lost 2, with 15 bases in between. Germline V gene lookup returns CDR1 LGHNA and CDR2 YNFKEQ. The CDR3 loop spans 17 amino acids. This CDR3 reads CASSQEGTSRVTDTQYF. CDR3 nucleotides: TGTGCCAGCAGCCAAGAGGGGACCTCTAGGGTCACAGATACGCAGTATTTT.

This clonotype appeared a few times. The chain joins TRBV18 to TRBJ2-5; TRBD1 matches 12 bases. V gave up 5 bases and J gave up 5 bases; unmatched junction bases: 6. This CDR3 comprises 15 residues. Germline assignment: CDR1 KGHSH and CDR2 LQKENI. The CDR3 reads CASSSGQGAFETQYF. The DNA for the CDR3 is TGTGCCAGCTCATCGGGACAGGGGGCGTTTGAGACCCAGTACTTC.

This clonotype was detected a few times. This sequence joins TRBV12-3 or TRBV12-4 and TRBJ1-1, with 7 bases that match TRBD1. The CDR3 covers 14 residues. V was pared by 6 bases and J by 4 bases, with 8 bases of the junction left unmatched. CDR3 residues: CASRSFRGITEAFF. CDR3 coding DNA: TGTGCCAGCAGGTCCTTCAGGGGGATCACTGAAGCTTTCTTT.

This clonotype has more than one count but fewer than ten. The genes are TRBV30 and TRBJ1-2; the D is unclear. The CDR3 has 13 amino acids. Looked up from germline, CDR1 is GTSNPN and CDR2 is SVGIG (reference sequence). V lost 2 bases and J 8 bases, leaving 15 bases between the germline ends. DNA for the CDR3: TGTGCCTGGAGTAGTATTTTGCTGGTCGGCTACACCTTC. It is translated as CAWSSILLVGYTF.

The chain has TRBV10-1 and TRBJ2-7; no definite D call. The V end was cut by 4 bases, the J end by 6 bases, with 13 bases between. The CDR3 extends over 13 amino acids. Germline CDR1 reads WNHNN; CDR2 reads SYGVQD (reference sequence). In DNA, the CDR3 is TGCGCCAGCAGTGCCACCCTTCTCCTCGAGCAGTACTTC. This gives the protein CASSATLLLEQYF.

The chain is built from TRBV7-6 and TRBJ2-3; TRBD2 is a possible D gene (5 bases). The V gene's germline CDR1 is SGHVS and CDR2 FNYEAQ. The length of the CDR3 is 16 residues. Trimming took off 1 base at V and 1 base at J, with 12 bases between the two ends. CDR3: CASSLVFYGGTDTQYF. The CDR3 bases are TGTGCCAGCAGCTTAGTCTTCTACGGGGGCACAGATACGCAGTATTTT.

This sequence joins TRBV6-5 and TRBJ2-1; 7 bases agree with TRBD2. Germline lookup yields CDR1 MNHEY and CDR2 SVGAGI. The CDR3 runs 15 residues. V was clipped by 6 bases and J by 4 bases; unmatched bases: 9. CDR3 amino acids: CASSSLGGVYNEQFF. CDR3 nucleotides: TGTGCCAGCAGCTCCCTTGGGGGGGTGTACAATGAGCAGTTCTTC.